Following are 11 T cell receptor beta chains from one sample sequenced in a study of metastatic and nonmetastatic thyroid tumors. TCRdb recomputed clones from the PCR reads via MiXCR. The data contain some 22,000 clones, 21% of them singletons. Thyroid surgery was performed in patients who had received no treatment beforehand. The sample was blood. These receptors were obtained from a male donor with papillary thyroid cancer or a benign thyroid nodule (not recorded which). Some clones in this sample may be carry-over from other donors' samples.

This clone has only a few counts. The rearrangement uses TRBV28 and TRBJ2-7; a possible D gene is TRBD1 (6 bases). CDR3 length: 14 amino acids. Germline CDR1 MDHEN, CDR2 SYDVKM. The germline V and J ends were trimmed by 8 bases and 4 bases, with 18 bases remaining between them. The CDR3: CASVPVDRYYEQYF. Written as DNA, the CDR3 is TGTGCCAGCGTACCCGTGGACAGATATTACGAGCAGTACTTC.

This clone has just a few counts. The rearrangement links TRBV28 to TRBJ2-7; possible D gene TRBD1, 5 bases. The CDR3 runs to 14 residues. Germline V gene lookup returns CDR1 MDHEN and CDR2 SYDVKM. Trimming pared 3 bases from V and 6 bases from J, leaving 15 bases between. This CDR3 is CASSLWAGLLEQYF. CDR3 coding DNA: TGTGCCAGCAGTTTGTGGGCAGGGCTGCTCGAGCAGTACTTC. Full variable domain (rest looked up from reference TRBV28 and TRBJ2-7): DVKVTQSSRYLVKRTGEKVFLECVQDMDHENMFWYRQDPGLGLRLIYFSYDVKMKEKGDIPEGYSVSREKKERFSLILESASTNQTSMYLCASSLWAGLLEQYFGPGTRLTVT.

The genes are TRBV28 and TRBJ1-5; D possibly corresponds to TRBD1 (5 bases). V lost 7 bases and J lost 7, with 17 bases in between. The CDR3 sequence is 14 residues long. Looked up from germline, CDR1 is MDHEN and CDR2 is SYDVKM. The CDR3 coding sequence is TGTGCCAGCATGGAGGGCATGGGGCTGCAGCCCCAGCATTTT. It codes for CASMEGMGLQPQHF.

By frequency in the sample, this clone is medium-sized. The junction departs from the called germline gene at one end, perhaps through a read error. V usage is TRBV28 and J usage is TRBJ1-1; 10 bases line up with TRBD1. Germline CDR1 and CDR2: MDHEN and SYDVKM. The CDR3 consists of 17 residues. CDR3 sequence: CAISPRGDRGGDTEAFF. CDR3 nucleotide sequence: TGTGCCATCAGTCCCCGAGGGGACAGGGGAGGGGACACTGAAGCTTTCTTT. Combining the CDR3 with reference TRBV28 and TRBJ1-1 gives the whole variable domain DVKVTQSSRYLVKRTGEKVFLECVQDMDHENMFWYRQDPGLGLRLIYFSYDVKMKEKGDIPEGYSVSREKKERFSLILESASTNQTSMYLCAISPRGDRGGDTEAFFGQGTRLTVV.

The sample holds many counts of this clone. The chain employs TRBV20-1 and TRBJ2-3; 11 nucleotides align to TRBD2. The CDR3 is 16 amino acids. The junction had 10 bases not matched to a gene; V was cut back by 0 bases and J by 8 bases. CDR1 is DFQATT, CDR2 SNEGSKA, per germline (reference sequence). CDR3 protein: CSAREIIAGGEGTQYF. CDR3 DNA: TGCAGTGCTAGAGAGATAATAGCGGGAGGGGAAGGTACGCAGTATTTT.

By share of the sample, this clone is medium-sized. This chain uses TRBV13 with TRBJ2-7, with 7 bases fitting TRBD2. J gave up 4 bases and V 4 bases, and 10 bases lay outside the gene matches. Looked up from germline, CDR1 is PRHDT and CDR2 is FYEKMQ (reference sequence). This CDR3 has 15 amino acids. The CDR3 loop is CASSSGGDSGYEQYF. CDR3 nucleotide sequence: TGTGCCAGCAGCTCCGGGGGAGATAGCGGGTACGAGCAGTACTTC.

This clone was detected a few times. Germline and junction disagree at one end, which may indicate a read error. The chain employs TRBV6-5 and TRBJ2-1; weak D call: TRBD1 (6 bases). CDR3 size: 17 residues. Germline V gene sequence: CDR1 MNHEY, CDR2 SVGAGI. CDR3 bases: TGTGCCAGCAGTTACTCTTGGGGGCGTGGGGGCTACAATGAGCATTTCTTC. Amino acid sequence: CASSYSWGRGGYNEHFF.

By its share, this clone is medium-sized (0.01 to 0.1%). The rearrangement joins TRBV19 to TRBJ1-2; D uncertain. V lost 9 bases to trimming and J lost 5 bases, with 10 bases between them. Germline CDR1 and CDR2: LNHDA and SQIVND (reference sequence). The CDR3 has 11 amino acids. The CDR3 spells CASTRGYGYTF. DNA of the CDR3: TGTGCCAGCACACGTGGGTATGGCTACACCTTC.

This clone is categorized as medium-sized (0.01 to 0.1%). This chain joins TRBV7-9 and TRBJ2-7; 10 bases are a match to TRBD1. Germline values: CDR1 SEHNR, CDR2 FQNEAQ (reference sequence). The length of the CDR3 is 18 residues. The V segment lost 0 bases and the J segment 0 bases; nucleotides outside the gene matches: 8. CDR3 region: CASSLAGLRTGGSYEQYF. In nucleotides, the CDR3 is TGTGCCAGCAGCTTAGCCGGTTTAAGGACAGGGGGCTCCTACGAGCAGTACTTC.

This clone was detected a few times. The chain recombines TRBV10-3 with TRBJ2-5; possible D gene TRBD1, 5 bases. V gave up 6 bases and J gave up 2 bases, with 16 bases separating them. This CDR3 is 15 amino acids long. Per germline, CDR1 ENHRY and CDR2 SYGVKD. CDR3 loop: CAISRTQWTQETQYF. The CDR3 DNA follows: TGTGCCATCAGCAGAACGCAATGGACACAAGAGACCCAGTACTTC.

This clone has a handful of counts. The CDR3 DNA follows: TGTGCCAGCAGTTTCCTAGCGCAGTACGAGCAGTACTTC. Amino acid sequence: CASSFLAQYEQYF. V gene TRBV12-3 or TRBV12-4 combines with J gene TRBJ2-7, with a possible D match to TRBD2 (6 bases). V gave up 3 bases and J gave up 4 bases, with 10 bases separating them. CDR3 length: 13 residues.